These 9 T cell receptor beta chains came from one sample sequenced in a study of shared clonotypes between healthy human individuals. Clones were sequenced by immunoSEQ multiplex PCR, and TCRdb holds only the in-frame ones, with some missing. The repertoire consists of millions of clones, with just over 90% occurring once and the leading ten covering about 0.41%. Sequencing was carried out using naive CD4+ T cells from PBMCs. As for subset: CD45RA+ positively selected. These TCRs come from a man aged 18 to 30 in good health. Some clones in this sample may be carry-over from other donors' samples.

In this sample, this clone turned up once. This chain joins TRBV10-3 and TRBJ2-5, with D possibly matching TRBD2 (6 bases). Germline V gene sequence: CDR1 ENHRY, CDR2 SYGVKD. Trimming took off 0 bases at V and 2 bases at J, with 16 bases between the two ends. The CDR3 is 17 residues long. CDR3 DNA sequence: TGTGCCATCAGTGAGTCCGTAGCAGTGAGCGGGCAAGAGACCCAGTACTTC. Protein sequence: CAISESVAVSGQETQYF.

V and J are TRBV6-1 and TRBJ1-2; no clear D gene. This CDR3 spans 13 amino acids. Germline CDR1 reads MNHNS; CDR2 reads SASEGT. Trimming took 2 bases from V and 5 from J, leaving 9 bases between them. CDR3 nucleotide sequence: TGTGCCAGCAGTGAAAATTTGGATTATGGCTACACCTTC. Protein: CASSENLDYGYTF.

The chain employs TRBV4-2 and TRBJ1-4; 8 bases are a match to TRBD1. CDR1 and CDR2 from the germline V gene are LGHNA and YNFKEQ. J lost 0 bases, V lost 5 bases, and 5 bases had no gene match. This CDR3 comprises 16 residues. The CDR3 protein is CASSTATGATNEKLFF. The CDR3 coding sequence is TGTGCCAGCAGCACTGCGACAGGGGCAACTAATGAAAAACTGTTTTTT.

V is TRBV6-6 and J is TRBJ2-1; D is possibly TRBD2 (6 bases). Deletions cut 6 bases from V and 3 bases from J, with 15 bases between. This CDR3 is built from 15 residues. The germline V gene encodes CDR1 MNHNY and CDR2 SVGAGI (reference sequence). Here the CDR3 DNA reads TGTGCCAGCAGCATAAAACGGACTATCTACAATGAGCAGTTCTTC. Amino acids: CASSIKRTIYNEQFF.

The chain carries TRBV5-1 and TRBJ1-2; D is perhaps TRBD1 (5 bases). Germline values: CDR1 SGHRS, CDR2 YFSETQ. The CDR3 is 15 residues long. The germline V and J ends were trimmed by 0 bases and 3 bases, with 12 bases remaining between them. CDR3 sequence reads: CASSLDAGLYYGYTF. In nucleotides, the CDR3 is TGCGCCAGCAGCTTGGATGCAGGGTTGTACTATGGCTACACCTTC.

For this clone: This same CDR3 is encoded by further DNA sequences in the sample. The chain couples TRBV28 to TRBJ1-2; D is perhaps TRBD1 (6 bases). V shed 5 bases and J shed 8 bases, with 15 bases lying between them. This CDR3 has 13 amino acids. Germline values: CDR1 MDHEN, CDR2 SYDVKM. The CDR3 spells CASSRQGTYGYTF. CDR3 DNA: TGTGCCAGCAGTCGCCAGGGGACCTACGGCTACACCTTC.

The CDR3 DNA reads as TGTGCCAGCAGCCCGAGGACTAGCGGGAGTTTGAACATTCAGTACTTC. The encoded protein is CASSPRTSGSLNIQYF. The chain recombines TRBV9 with TRBJ2-4; 13 positions match TRBD2. The junction had 8 bases not matched to a gene; V was cut back by 4 bases and J by 7 bases. The germline CDR1 and CDR2 sequences are SGDLS and YYNGEE. This CDR3 region has 16 residues.

This clone was counted a single time. V usage is TRBV7-2 and J usage is TRBJ2-7; TRBD1 might be the D (6 bases). Trimming removed 4 bases from V and 2 bases from J, with 12 bases in between. CDR1 SGHTA and CDR2 FQGNSA come from the germline V gene. This CDR3 has 14 amino acids. The CDR3 reads CASSSGTRTYEQYF. CDR3 DNA: TGTGCCAGCAGCTCCGGGACAAGGACCTACGAGCAGTACTTC.

V usage is TRBV9 and J usage is TRBJ2-5; TRBD1 or TRBD2 may be the D gene (5 bases each). Trimming shortened V by 1 base and J by 5 bases, and 15 bases separated the two germline ends. Germline lookup yields CDR1 SGDLS and CDR2 YYNGEE. This CDR3 contains 15 residues. CDR3 DNA: TGTGCCAGCAGCGTACGGCCAGGGACCGGGGAGACCCAGTACTTC. It is translated as CASSVRPGTGETQYF.